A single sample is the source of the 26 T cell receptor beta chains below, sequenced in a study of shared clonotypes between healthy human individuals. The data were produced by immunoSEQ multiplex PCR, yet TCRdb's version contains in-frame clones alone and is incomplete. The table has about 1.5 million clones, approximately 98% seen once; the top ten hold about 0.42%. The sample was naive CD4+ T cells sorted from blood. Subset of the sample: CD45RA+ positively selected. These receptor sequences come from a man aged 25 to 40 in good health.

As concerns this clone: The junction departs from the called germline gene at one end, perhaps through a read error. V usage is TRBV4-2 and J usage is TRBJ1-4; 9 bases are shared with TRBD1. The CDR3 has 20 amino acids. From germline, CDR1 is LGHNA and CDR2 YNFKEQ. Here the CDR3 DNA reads TGTGCTAGCAGCCAAGATATCACCACAGGGGGCGGCCGAACTAATGAAAAACTGTTTTTT. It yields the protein CASSQDITTGGGRTNEKLFF.

In nucleotides, the CDR3 is TGTGCTAGTGGTTTTGGGACTAGCTCCTACGAGCAGTACTTC. As protein: CASGFGTSSYEQYF. The rearrangement joins TRBV12-5 to TRBJ2-7; 8 nucleotides match TRBD2. Trimming took 3 bases from V and 0 from J; bases not matched to a gene: 1. CDR3 length equals 14 residues. Germline V lookup: CDR1 LGHNT, CDR2 FRNRAP.

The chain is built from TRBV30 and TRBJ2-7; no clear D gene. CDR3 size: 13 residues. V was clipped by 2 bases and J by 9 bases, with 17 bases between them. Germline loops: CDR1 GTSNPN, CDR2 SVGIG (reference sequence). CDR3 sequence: CAWSPPPAKGQYF. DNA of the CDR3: TGTGCCTGGAGTCCCCCGCCAGCGAAGGGGCAGTACTTC.

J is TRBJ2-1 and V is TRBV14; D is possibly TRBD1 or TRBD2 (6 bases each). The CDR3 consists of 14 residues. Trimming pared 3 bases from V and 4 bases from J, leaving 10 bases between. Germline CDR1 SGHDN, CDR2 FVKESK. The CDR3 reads CASSHQGRYNEQFF. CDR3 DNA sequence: TGTGCCAGCAGCCACCAGGGGAGGTACAATGAGCAGTTCTTC.

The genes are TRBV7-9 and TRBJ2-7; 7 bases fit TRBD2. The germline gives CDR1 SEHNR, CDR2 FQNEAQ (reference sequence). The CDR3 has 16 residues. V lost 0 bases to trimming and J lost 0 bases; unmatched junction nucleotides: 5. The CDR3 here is CASSLALREHSYEQYF. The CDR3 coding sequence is TGTGCCAGCAGCTTAGCCTTGCGGGAGCACTCCTACGAGCAGTACTTC.

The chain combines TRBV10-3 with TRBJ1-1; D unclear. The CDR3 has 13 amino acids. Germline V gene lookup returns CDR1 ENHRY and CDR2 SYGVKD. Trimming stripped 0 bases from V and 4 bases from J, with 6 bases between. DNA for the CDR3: TGTGCCATCAGTGAGTCTACAGCCACTGAAGCTTTCTTT. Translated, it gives CAISESTATEAFF.

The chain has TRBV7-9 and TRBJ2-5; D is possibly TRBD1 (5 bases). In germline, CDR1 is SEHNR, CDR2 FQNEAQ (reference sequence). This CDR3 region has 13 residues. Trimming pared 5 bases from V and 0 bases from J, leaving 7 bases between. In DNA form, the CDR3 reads TGTGCCAGCAGCGCGGACAACCAAGAGACCCAGTACTTC. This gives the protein CASSADNQETQYF.

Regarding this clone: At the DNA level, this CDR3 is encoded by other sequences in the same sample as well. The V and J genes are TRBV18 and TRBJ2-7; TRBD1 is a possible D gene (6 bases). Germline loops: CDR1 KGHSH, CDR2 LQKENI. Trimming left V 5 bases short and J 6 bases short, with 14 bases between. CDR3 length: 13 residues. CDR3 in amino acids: CASSSQGFGEQYF. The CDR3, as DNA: TGTGCCAGCTCATCACAGGGATTTGGCGAGCAGTACTTC.

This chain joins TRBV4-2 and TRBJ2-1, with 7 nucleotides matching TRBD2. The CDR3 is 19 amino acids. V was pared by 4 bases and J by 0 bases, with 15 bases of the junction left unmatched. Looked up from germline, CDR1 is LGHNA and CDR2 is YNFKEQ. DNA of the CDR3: TGTGCCAGCAGCCCACGGGGCCCCCCGGGACTACTCTCCTACAATGAGCAGTTCTTC. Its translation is CASSPRGPPGLLSYNEQFF.

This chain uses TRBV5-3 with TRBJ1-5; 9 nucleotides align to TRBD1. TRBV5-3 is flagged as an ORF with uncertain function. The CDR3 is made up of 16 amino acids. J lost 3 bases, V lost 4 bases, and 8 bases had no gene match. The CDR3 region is CARSGPGTGSNQPQHF. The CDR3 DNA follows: TGTGCCAGAAGCGGTCCCGGGACAGGGTCCAATCAGCCCCAGCATTTT.

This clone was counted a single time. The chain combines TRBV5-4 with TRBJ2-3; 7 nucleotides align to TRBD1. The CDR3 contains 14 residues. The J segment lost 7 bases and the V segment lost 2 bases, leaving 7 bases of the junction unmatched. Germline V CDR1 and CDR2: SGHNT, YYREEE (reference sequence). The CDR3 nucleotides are TGTGCCAGCAGCTTTCGGACAGGTCCGAATACGCAGTATTTT. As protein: CASSFRTGPNTQYF.

This CDR3 reads CASSTRRGVSYNEQFF. CDR3 nucleotide sequence: TGTGCCAGCAGCACCCGTCGTGGGGTGTCCTACAATGAGCAGTTCTTC. The chain couples TRBV9 to TRBJ2-1; D is unclear. The CDR3 has 16 amino acids. Germline CDR1 reads SGDLS; CDR2 reads YYNGEE. Trimming took 4 bases from V and 1 from J, leaving 15 bases between them.

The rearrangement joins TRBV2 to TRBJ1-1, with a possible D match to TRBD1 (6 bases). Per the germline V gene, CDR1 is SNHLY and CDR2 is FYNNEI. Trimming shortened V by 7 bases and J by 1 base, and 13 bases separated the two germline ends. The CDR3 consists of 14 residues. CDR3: CASNGGTPNTEAFF. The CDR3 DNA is TGTGCCAGCAACGGGGGGACACCGAACACTGAAGCTTTCTTT.

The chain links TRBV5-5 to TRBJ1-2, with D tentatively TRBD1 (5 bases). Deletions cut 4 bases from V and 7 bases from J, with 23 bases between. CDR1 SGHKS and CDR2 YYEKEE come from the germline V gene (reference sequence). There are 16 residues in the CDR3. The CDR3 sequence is CASSPQPGPPLGGYTF. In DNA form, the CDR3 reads TGTGCCAGCAGCCCCCAGCCGGGACCGCCACTTGGTGGCTACACCTTC.

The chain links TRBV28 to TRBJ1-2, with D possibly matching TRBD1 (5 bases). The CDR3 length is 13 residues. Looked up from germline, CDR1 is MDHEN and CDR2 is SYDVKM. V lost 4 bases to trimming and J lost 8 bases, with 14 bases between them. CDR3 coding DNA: TGTGCCAGCAGTTCGGGACCGCGTTGGGGCTACACCTTC. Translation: CASSSGPRWGYTF.

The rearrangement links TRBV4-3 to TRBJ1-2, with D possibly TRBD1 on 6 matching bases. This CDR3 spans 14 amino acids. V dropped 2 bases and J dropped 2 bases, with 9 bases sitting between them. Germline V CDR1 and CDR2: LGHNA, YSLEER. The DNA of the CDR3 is TGCGCCAGCAGCCAAAACAGGGAAAACTATGGCTACACCTTC. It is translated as CASSQNRENYGYTF.

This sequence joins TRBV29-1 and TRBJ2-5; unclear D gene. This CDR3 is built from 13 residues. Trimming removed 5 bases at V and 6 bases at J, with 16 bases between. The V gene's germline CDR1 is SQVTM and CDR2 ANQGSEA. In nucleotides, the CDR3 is TGCAGCGTTTTTGGGGTTTTAGTTAAGACCCAGTACTTC. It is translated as CSVFGVLVKTQYF.

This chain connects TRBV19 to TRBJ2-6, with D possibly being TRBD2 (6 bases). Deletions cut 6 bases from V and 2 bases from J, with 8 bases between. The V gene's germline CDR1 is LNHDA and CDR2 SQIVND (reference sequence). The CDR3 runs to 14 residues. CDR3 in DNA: TGTGCCAGTAGGCGGGGACCTGGGGCCAACGTCCTGACTTTC. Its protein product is CASRRGPGANVLTF.

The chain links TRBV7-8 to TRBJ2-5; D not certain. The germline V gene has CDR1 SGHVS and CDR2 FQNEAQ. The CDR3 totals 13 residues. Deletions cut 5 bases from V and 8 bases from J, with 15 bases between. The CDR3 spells CASSLRISLTQYF. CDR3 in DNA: TGTGCCAGCAGCCTCAGGATATCCTTAACCCAGTACTTC.

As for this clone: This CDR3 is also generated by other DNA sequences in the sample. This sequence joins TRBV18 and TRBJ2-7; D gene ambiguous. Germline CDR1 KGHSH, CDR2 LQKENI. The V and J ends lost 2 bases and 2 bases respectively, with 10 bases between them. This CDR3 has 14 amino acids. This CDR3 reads CASSPGQAPYEQYF. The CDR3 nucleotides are TGTGCCAGCTCACCAGGTCAGGCCCCCTACGAGCAGTACTTC.

The CDR3 spells CASSPLSGSYEQYF. CDR3 nucleotides: TGCGCCAGCAGCCCCCTTAGCGGGAGTTACGAGCAGTACTTC. The J gene is TRBJ2-7, the V gene TRBV5-1, with 9 positions matching TRBD2. After removal of 4 bases from V and 4 bases from J, the junction contained 6 bases not matched to a gene. This CDR3 is 14 amino acids long. Per germline, CDR1 SGHRS and CDR2 YFSETQ.

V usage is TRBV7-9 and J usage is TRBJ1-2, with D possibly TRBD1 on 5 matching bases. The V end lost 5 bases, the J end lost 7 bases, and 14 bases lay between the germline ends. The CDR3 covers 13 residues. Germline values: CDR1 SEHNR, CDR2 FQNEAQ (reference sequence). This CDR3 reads CASSGQGVPGYTF. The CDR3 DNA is TGTGCCAGCAGCGGGCAAGGGGTTCCTGGCTACACCTTC. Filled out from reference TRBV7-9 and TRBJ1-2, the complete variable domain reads DTGVSQNPRHKITKRGQNVTFRCDPISEHNRLYWYRQTLGQGPEFLTYFQNEAQLEKSRLLSDRFSAERPKGSFSTLEIQRTEQGDSAMYLCASSGQGVPGYTFGSGTRLTVV.

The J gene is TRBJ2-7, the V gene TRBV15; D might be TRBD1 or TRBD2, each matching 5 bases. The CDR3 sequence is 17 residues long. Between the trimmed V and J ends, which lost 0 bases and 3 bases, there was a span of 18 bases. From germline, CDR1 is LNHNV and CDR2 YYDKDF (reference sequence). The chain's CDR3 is CATSRDFGAGKLYEQYF. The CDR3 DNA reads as TGTGCCACCAGCAGAGACTTCGGGGCAGGGAAGCTCTACGAGCAGTACTTC. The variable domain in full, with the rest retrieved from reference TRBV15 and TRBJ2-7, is DAMVIQNPRYQVTQFGKPVTLSCSQTLNHNVMYWYQQKSSQAPKLLFHYYDKDFNNEADTPDNFQSRRPNTSFCFLDIRSPGLGDTAMYLCATSRDFGAGKLYEQYFGPGTRLTVT.

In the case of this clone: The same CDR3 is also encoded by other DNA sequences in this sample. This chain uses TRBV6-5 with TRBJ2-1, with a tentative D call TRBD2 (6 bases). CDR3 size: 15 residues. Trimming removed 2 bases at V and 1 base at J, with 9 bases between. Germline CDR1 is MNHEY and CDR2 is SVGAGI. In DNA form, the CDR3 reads TGTGCCAGCAGTTACGCCGGGAGTTCCTACAATGAGCAGTTCTTC. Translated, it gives CASSYAGSSYNEQFF.

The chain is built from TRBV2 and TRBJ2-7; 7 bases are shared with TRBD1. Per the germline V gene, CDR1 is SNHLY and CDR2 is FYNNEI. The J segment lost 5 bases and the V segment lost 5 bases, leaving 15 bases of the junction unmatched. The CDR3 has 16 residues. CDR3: CASSNQGTVTPNEQYF. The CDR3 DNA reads TGTGCCAGCAGTAACCAGGGGACAGTGACCCCTAACGAGCAGTACTTC.

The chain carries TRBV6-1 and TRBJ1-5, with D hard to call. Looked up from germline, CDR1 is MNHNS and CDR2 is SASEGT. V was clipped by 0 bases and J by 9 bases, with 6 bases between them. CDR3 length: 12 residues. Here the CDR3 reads CASSEAISPQHF. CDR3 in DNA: TGTGCCAGCAGTGAAGCCATTTCGCCCCAGCATTTT.